What follows are 2 T cell receptor beta chains derived from one specimen sequenced in a study of blood T cells in healthy people across ages. It was with a sample-barcoded 5' primer and a J-beta primer mix that a second PCR of roughly 7 to 12 cycles was run. In TCRdb, the 5' RACE reads were re-called with MiXCR into one record per CDR3 protein. The sample lists over 950,000 distinct CDR3 sequences; around two fifths were seen once. Sequences were obtained from blood. These TCRs come from a man aged 18 to 29 in good health.

The chain joins TRBV27 to TRBJ1-5; D is undetermined. Germline CDR1 reads MNHEY; CDR2 reads SMNVEV (reference sequence). The length of the CDR3 is 14 residues. Trimming removed 8 bases from V and 6 bases from J, with 17 bases in between. The CDR3 bases are TGTGCCAGCGGGGTTCCTCGGTTTGGTCAGCCCCAGCATTTT. Its translation is CASGVPRFGQPQHF.

Concerning this clonotype itself: The junction departs from the called germline gene at one end, perhaps through a read error. V usage is TRBV6-2 or TRBV6-3 and J usage is TRBJ1-6, with D tentatively TRBD1 (6 bases). Per the germline V gene, CDR1 is MNHEY and CDR2 is SVGEGT. This CDR3 is 15 amino acids long. The DNA of the CDR3 is TGTGCCCGCAGCCCTAACAGGGAGCGTAATTCACCCCTCCACTTT. It specifies CARSPNRERNSPLHF.